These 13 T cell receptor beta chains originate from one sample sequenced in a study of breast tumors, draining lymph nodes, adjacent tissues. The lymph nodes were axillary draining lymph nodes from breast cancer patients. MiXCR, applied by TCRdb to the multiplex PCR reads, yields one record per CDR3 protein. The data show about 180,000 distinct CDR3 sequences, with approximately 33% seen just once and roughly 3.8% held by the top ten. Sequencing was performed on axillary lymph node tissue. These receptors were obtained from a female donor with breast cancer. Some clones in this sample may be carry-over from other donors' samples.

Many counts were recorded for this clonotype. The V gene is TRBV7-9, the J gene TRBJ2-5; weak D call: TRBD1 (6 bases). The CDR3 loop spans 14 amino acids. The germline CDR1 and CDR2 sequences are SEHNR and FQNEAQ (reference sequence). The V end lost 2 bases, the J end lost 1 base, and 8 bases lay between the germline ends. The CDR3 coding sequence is TGTGCCAGCAGCTTACCGACAGGCCAAGAGACCCAGTACTTC. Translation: CASSLPTGQETQYF.

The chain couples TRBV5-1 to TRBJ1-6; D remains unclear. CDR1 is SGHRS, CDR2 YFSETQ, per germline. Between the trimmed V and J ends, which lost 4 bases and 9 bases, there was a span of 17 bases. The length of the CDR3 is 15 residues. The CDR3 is CASSTTGQARSPLHF. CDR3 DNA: TGCGCCAGCAGCACGACCGGGCAGGCTCGTTCACCCCTCCACTTT.

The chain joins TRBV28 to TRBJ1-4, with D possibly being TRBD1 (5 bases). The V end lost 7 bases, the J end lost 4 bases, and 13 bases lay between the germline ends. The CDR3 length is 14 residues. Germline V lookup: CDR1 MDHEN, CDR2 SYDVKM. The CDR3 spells CASTSGDFNEKLFF. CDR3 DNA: TGTGCCAGCACTTCGGGGGACTTTAATGAAAAACTGTTTTTT.

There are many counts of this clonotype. CDR3: CASSLASSYGYTF. CDR3 nucleotides: TGCGCCAGCAGCTTGGCCTCCAGTTATGGCTACACCTTC. This sequence joins TRBV5-1 and TRBJ1-2; no clear D gene. This CDR3 is built from 13 residues. V was trimmed by 0 bases and J by 5 bases, leaving 8 bases between them. Germline loops: CDR1 SGHRS, CDR2 YFSETQ.

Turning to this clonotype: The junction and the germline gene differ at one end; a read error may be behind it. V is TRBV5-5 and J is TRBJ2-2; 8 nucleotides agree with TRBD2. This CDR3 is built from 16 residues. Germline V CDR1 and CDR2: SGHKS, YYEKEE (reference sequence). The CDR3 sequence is CASSSKPGREAGELFF. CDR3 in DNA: TGTGCCAGCAGCTCGAAGCCCGGGAGGGAGGCCGGGGAGCTGTTTTTC.

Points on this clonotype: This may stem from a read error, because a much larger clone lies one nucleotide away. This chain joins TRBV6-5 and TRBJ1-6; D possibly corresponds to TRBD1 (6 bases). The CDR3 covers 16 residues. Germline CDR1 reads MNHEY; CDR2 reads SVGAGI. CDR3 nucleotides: TGTGTCAGCAGTCACTCGAACAGGGCTCATAATTCACCCCTCCACTTT. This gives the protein CVSSHSNRAHNSPLHF.

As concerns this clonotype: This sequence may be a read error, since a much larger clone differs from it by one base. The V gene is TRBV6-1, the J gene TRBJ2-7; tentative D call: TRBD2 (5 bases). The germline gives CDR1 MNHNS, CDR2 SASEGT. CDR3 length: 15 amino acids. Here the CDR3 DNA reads TGTGCCAGCAGTGCCAAGACTAAACGCTCCTACAAGCAGTACTTC. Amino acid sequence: CASSAKTKRSYKQYF.

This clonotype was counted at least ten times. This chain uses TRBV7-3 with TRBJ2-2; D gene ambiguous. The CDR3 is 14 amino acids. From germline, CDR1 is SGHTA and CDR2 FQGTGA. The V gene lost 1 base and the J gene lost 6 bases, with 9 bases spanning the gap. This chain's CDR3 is CASSLKLLAGELFF. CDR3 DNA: TGTGCCAGCAGCTTAAAACTACTCGCCGGGGAGCTGTTTTTT.

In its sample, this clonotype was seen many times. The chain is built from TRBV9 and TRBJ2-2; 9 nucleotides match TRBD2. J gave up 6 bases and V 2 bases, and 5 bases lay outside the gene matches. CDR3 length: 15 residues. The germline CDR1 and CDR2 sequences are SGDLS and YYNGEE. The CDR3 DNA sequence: TGTGCCAGCAGCGTTAGCGGGAGTATGTCCGGGGAGCTGTTTTTT. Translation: CASSVSGSMSGELFF.

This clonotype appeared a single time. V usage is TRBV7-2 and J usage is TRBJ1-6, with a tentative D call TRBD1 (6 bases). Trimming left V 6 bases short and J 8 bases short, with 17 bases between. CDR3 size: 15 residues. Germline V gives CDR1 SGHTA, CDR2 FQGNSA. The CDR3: CASRVQTGGYSPLHF. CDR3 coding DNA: TGTGCCAGCAGAGTTCAGACAGGAGGTTATTCACCCCTCCACTTT.

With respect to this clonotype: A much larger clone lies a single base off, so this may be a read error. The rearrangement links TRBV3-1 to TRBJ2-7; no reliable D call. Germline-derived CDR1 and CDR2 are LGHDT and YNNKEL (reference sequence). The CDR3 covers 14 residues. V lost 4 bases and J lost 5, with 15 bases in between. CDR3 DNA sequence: TGTGCCAGCAGCCGAGATCCGACCGCGAACGAGCAGTACTTC. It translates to CASSRDPTANEQYF.

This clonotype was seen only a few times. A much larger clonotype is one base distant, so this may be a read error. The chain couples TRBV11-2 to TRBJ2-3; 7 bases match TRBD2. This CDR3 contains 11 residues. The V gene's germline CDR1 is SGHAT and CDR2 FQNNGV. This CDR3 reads CASSGGDTPYF. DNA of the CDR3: TGTGCCAGCAGCGGGGGGGATACGCCGTATTTT. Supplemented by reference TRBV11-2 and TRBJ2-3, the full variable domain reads EAGVAQSPRYKIIEKRQSVAFWCNPISGHATLYWYQQILGQGPKLLIQFQNNGVVDDSQLPKDRFSAERLKGVDSTLKIQPAKLEDSAVYLCASSGGDTPYFGPGTRLTVL.

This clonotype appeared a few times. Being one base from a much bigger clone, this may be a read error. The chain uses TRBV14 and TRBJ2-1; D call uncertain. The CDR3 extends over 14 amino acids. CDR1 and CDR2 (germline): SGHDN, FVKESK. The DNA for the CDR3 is TGTGCCAGCAGCCCCTATACCCCTAACAATGAGCAGTCCTTC. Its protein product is CASSPYTPNNEQSF.